This T cell receptor (beta chain) was observed in a study of cytomegalovirus exposure and HLA in healthy donors. Use of 60 Vbeta and 13 Jbeta primers characterized the PCR. Produced via immunoSEQ multiplex PCR; TCRdb's table is partial and in-frame only. The sample holds about 130,000 clones, less than 85% seen once. A word on this clone: Its antigen is undetermined.

The CDR3 extends over 16 amino acids. V lost 4 bases, J lost 6 bases, and 11 bases stayed unmatched. Germline V gene sequence: CDR1 SGHDN, CDR2 FVKESK. Study-wide points: It was reported in a later analysis that an Asian-associated ancestry cluster showed fewer N-insertions than the roughly 710-donor mean.

What was sequenced was PBMCs. This sequence originates from a woman aged 35 to 49 in good health and CMV-seropositive. This sequence joins TRBV14 and TRBJ2-2, with 7 bases lining up with TRBD1. CDR3 sequence reads: CASSRRQGLGAGELFF. The CDR3 bases are TGTGCCAGCAGCCGAAGACAGGGTTTAGGGGCCGGGGAGCTGTTTTTT.